This T cell receptor beta chain appears in the sequencing data of a study of cytomegalovirus exposure and HLA in healthy donors. CDR3 length: 17 amino acids. Germline-derived CDR1 and CDR2 are MGHRA and YSYEKL. V was cut by 1 base and J by 5 bases, with 17 bases left in between. Overall study findings and caveats: In a later analysis, donors in an Asian-associated ancestry cluster reportedly had fewer N-insertions in productive TCRs than the cohort mean. An analysis that was carried out later associated 16,000 or so TCR beta sequences with HLA alleles at 0.05 false discovery rate. In the analysis, some V segments, TRBV6-2 and TRBV6-3 included, were excluded as indistinguishable.

Vbeta (60) and Jbeta (13) primers were used in the PCR. Sequencing used immunoSEQ multiplex PCR; TCRdb keeps in-frame clones, though not all of them. The sample holds roughly 110,000 clones, around three quarters seen once. This clone occurred a few times. As yet, its antigen is unknown. The sample taken for sequencing was PBMCs. This TCR was sampled from a human donor in good health. The genes are TRBV4-1 and TRBJ1-4; no definite D call. CDR3 DNA: TGCGCCAGCAGCCAAGTGAACCTCAAAATTACAAATGAAAAACTGTTTTTT. This sequence encodes CASSQVNLKITNEKLFF.